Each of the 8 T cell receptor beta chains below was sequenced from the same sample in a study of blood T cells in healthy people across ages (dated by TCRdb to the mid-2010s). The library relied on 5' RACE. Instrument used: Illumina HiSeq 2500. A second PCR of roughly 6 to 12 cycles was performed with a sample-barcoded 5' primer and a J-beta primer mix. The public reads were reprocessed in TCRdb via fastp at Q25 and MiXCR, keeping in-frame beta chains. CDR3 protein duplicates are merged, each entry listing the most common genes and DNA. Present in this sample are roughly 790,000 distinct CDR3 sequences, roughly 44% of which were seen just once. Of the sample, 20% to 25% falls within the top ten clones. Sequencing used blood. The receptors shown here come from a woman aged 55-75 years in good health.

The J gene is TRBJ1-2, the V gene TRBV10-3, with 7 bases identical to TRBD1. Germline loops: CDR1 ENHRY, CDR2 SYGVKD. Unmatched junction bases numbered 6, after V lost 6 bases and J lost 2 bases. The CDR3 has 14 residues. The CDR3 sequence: CAISTGTENYGYTF. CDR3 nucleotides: TGTGCCATCAGCACCGGGACAGAAAACTATGGCTACACCTTC.

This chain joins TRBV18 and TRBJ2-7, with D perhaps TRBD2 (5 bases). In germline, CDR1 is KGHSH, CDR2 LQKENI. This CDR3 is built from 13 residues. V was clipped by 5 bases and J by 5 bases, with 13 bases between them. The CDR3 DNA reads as TGTGCCAGCTCAACGGTACTAGAAGACGAGCAGTACTTC. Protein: CASSTVLEDEQYF.

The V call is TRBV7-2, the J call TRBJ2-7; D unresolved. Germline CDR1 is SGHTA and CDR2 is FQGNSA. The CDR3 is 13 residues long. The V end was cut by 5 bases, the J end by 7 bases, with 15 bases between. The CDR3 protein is CASSGSNALEQYF. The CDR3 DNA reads TGTGCCAGCAGCGGAAGTAACGCGCTTGAGCAGTACTTC.

CDR3: CASSKGASRGGPEAFF. CDR3 nucleotide sequence: TGTGCCAGCAGCAAAGGGGCCAGCCGCGGGGGGCCTGAAGCTTTCTTT. This chain connects TRBV3-1 to TRBJ1-1, with D maybe TRBD1 (6 bases). The CDR3 is made up of 16 amino acids. CDR1 is LGHDT, CDR2 YNNKEL, per germline (reference sequence). Trimming cost V 5 bases and J 6 bases, with 22 bases left between them.

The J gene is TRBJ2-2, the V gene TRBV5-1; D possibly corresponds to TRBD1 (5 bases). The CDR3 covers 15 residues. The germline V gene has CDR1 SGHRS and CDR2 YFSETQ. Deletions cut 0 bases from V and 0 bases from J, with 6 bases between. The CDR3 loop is CASSLARANTGELFF. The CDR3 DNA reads TGCGCCAGCAGCTTGGCCAGGGCGAACACCGGGGAGCTGTTTTTT.

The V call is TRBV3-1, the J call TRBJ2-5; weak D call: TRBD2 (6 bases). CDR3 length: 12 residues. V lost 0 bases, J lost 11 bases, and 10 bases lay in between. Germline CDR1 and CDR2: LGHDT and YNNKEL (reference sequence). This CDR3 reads CASSQDGTVQYF. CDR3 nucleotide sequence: TGTGCCAGCAGCCAAGACGGGACTGTGCAGTACTTC.

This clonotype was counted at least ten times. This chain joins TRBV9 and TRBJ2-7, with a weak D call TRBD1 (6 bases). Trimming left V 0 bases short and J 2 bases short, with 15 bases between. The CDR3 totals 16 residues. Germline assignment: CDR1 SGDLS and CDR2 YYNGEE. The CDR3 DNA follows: TGTGCCAGCAGCGTAGGCCCCCGGGCAGGGGCCTACGAGCAGTACTTC. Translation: CASSVGPRAGAYEQYF.

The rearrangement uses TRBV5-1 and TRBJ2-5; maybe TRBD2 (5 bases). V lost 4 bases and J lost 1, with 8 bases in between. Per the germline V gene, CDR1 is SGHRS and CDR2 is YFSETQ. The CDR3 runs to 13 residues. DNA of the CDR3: TGCGCCAGCAGCGGGAGAGTCCAAGAGACCCAGTACTTC. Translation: CASSGRVQETQYF. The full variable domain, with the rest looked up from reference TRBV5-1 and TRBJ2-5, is KAGVTQTPRYLIKTRGQQVTLSCSPISGHRSVSWYQQTPGQGLQFLFEYFSETQRNKGNFPGRFSGRQFSNSRSEMNVSTLELGDSALYLCASSGRVQETQYFGPGTRLLVL.